This TCR beta chain was retrieved from a study of OX40 agonist ivuxolimab in advanced cancers. Some background on the complete study: Ivuxolimab was a fully human IgG2 agonistic monoclonal antibody targeting the costimulatory receptor OX40 (CD134). Intravenous ivuxolimab was administered to patients every 2 weeks at six dose levels: 0.01, 0.1, 0.3, 1.5, 3 and 10 mg/kg. Partial responses were achieved by three dose-escalation patients, of whom one had hepatocellular carcinoma and two had cutaneous melanoma. Prior anti-PD-1, anti-PD-L1 or anti-CTLA-4 therapy was permitted, and approximately 40% of dose-escalation patients had received checkpoint inhibitors. The paper reports the monotherapy dose-escalation portion (N of about 47 patients) of the phase I ivuxolimab trial. In the dose-escalation cohort, approximately 83% of patients were male, and the mean age was approximately 60 years with a range of about 23 to 79. Peripheral TCRbeta sequencing aimed to test whether ivuxolimab altered TCR sequence diversity and caused clonal T-cell expansion. Of the approximately 53 patients in dose escalation, about 20 had hepatocellular carcinoma, some 15 had melanoma, 9 had renal cell carcinoma and 9 had head and neck cancer.

A word on this clone: The clone's antigen remains unknown. No much larger clonotype is one base removed from it; base qualities were not supplied.

The CDR3 runs 16 residues from the cysteine to the phenylalanine. The read is trimmed to its CDR3 DNA, 48 bases read in frame from base 1. The V and J ends are trimmed by 1 base and 1 base, leaving 10 bases between them. Per the germline V gene, SGHVS is the CDR1 and FNYEAQ is the CDR2. Genomic DNA was extracted from sorted cells for sequencing of the TCRbeta CDR3 region. The immunoSEQ Assay was used for sequencing of TCRbeta CDR3 regions. The source is immuneACCESS, and TCRdb retained only in-frame sequences with V and J called. Part of the clones is not carried over; for the studies checked, unresolved V genes explain less than half of this, and the remainder is unexplained. The sample table holds some 70,000 clones, of which more than 80% were seen once. Jointly, the top ten make up about 8.2% of the sample. The full study reports these points: At doses of 0.1 to 3.0 mg/kg, clonal expansion of both CD4+ and CD8+ blood T cells was observed from baseline to week 6. Low levels of normalized T-cell clonal expansion were also shown by some nonresponding patients. In the 0.1-3.0 mg/kg groups, partial responders had among the lowest normalized peripheral clonal expansion, particularly in CD8+ T cells. The antigen specificity of the clonally expanded peripheral T cells was not determined. After ivuxolimab, CD8+ T cells had more expanded clones than CD4+ T cells on average.

The trial excluded patients who had a history of autoimmune disease or were on systemic immunosuppression. Peripheral blood for TCR sequencing was drawn from every dose cohort at baseline, at cycle 4 day 1 and at cycle 7 day 1. Samples were obtained from an open-label, multicenter, first-in-human phase I dose-escalation trial of ivuxolimab. Adults with locally advanced or metastatic melanoma, renal cell carcinoma, hepatocellular carcinoma or head and neck squamous cell carcinoma were enrolled in the trial. Before TCR sequencing, CD4+ T cells and CD8+ T cells were sorted from peripheral blood as separate populations.

The receptor comes from an adult with an advanced solid tumor such as melanoma, head and neck, liver or kidney cancer. This specimen was CD4+ or CD8+ T cells sorted from blood, taken in a trial of the OX40 agonist ivuxolimab. The chain is made from TRBV7-6 and TRBJ2-2; the best D guess is TRBD1, with 5 bases matching. The CDR3 protein sequence reads: CASSLGIGENTGELFF. The DNA sequence is TGTGCCAGCAGCTTAGGTATAGGGGAGAACACCGGGGAGCTGTTTTTT.